This TCR beta chain originates from a study of T cell responses to AZD1222 COVID-19 vaccine. Study-level findings and limits: Seropositive AZD1222 recipients at baseline numbered only five to seven. Sampling captured repertoires only after the peak T cell response.

The CDR3 is made up of 14 amino acids. With 5 bases clipped from V and 3 bases from J, the junction kept 7 bases outside the gene matches. CDR1 is MDHEN and CDR2 is SYDVKM in the germline V gene. Produced via immunoSEQ multiplex PCR; TCRdb's table is partial and in-frame only. This sample carries fewer than 150,000 clones, about nine tenths of them seen once, and the ten largest clones take about 3.4%. This clone was counted between two and nine times. Its specificity is not known. The source of this sequence is an adult in good health. The specimen comprised peripheral blood, sampled on day 0 of AZD1222 vaccination. The chain couples TRBV28 to TRBJ2-7; 7 bases match TRBD2. CDR3 protein: CASSRGGSGYEQYF. The CDR3 nucleotides read TGTGCCAGCAGTCGCGGGGGTTCGGGCTACGAGCAGTACTTC.